One sample yielded the 23 T cell receptor beta chains listed below, sequenced in a study of blood T cell repertoires in COVID-19. Method: immunoSEQ multiplex PCR; TCRdb's copy keeps in-frame clones and lacks some. The sample has more than 60,000 clones; approximately 89% are singletons. Sequencing used peripheral blood. All receptors derive from a woman between 50 and 59 years old with active COVID-19.

The CDR3 nucleotides are TGCGCCAGCAGCTTCGTCGGGACAGGGGAGGTTGAGCAGTTCTTC. This encodes CASSFVGTGEVEQFF. V and J are TRBV5-1 and TRBJ2-1; TRBD1 matches at 10 bases. Germline lookup yields CDR1 SGHRS and CDR2 YFSETQ. The CDR3 covers 15 residues. V dropped 2 bases and J dropped 9; count of bases not matched to a gene: 8. The full variable domain, in which reference TRBV5-1 and TRBJ2-1 provide the parts outside the CDR3, is KAGVTQTPRYLIKTRGQQVTLSCSPISGHRSVSWYQQTPGQGLQFLFEYFSETQRNKGNFPGRFSGRQFSNSRSEMNVSTLELGDSALYLCASSFVGTGEVEQFFGPGTRLTVL.

The V call is TRBV19, the J call TRBJ2-3, with a tentative D call TRBD2 (5 bases). The germline gives CDR1 LNHDA, CDR2 SQIVND (reference sequence). CDR3 size: 13 residues. Trimming shortened V by 4 bases and J by 5 bases, and 10 bases separated the two germline ends. The CDR3 here is CASSTTRRDTQYF. The CDR3 bases are TGTGCCAGTAGTACTACTAGGAGAGATACGCAGTATTTT. The full variable domain, rest sourced from reference TRBV19 and TRBJ2-3, is DGGITQSPKYLFRKEGQNVTLSCEQNLNHDAMYWYRQDPGQGLRLIYYSQIVNDFQKGDIAEGYSVSREKKESFPLTVTSAQKNPTAFYLCASSTTRRDTQYFGPGTRLTVL.

The genes are TRBV7-9 and TRBJ2-1; D is ambiguous. Germline CDR1 SEHNR, CDR2 FQNEAQ (reference sequence). This CDR3 comprises 12 residues. Trimming stripped 1 base from V and 8 bases from J, with 6 bases between. The CDR3: CASSLVADEQFF. DNA for the CDR3: TGTGCCAGCAGCTTAGTGGCGGATGAGCAGTTCTTC.

The rearrangement links TRBV29-1 to TRBJ1-2; maybe TRBD1 (6 bases). V was trimmed by 4 bases and J by 0 bases, leaving 18 bases between them. This CDR3 comprises 16 residues. CDR1 is SQVTM, CDR2 ANQGSEA, per germline. The CDR3 reads CSVGVGVGATNYGYTF. The CDR3 bases are TGCAGCGTTGGAGTTGGGGTGGGGGCTACTAACTATGGCTACACCTTC.

J is TRBJ2-7 and V is TRBV28; D may be TRBD2 (6 bases). Germline V CDR1 and CDR2: MDHEN, SYDVKM. This CDR3 has 15 amino acids. V was shortened by 5 bases and J by 3 bases, with 17 bases between the two germline ends. CDR3 DNA sequence: TGTGCCAGCAGTGACATAGCGGAGGGGCGCTACGAGCAGTACTTC. Translation gives CASSDIAEGRYEQYF.

The V call is TRBV3-1 (or the pseudogene TRBV3-2), the J call TRBJ2-3, with D unclear. V dropped 4 bases and J dropped 4 bases, with 6 bases sitting between them. The CDR3 totals 12 residues. Per germline, CDR1 LGHDT and CDR2 YNNKEL (reference sequence). Here the CDR3 DNA reads TGTGCCAGCAGCCCAAGCCCAGATACGCAGTATTTT. Translated: CASSPSPDTQYF.

The chain employs TRBV28 and TRBJ1-1; D is uncertain. Germline V lookup: CDR1 MDHEN, CDR2 SYDVKM. The CDR3 sequence is 16 residues long. With 4 bases removed from V and 7 bases from J, the gap between germline ends came to 22 bases. DNA for the CDR3: TGTGCCAGCAGTTCCCGCAGCAATATGGTTGCAGGTGAAGCTTTCTTT. It codes for CASSSRSNMVAGEAFF.

The chain links TRBV19 to TRBJ1-4; D may be TRBD1 (5 bases). This CDR3 is built from 16 residues. Germline V lookup: CDR1 LNHDA, CDR2 SQIVND (reference sequence). Trimming left V 6 bases short and J 5 bases short, with 19 bases between. DNA of the CDR3: TGTGCCAGTAGCCCCCCCCCAGCCAGGGCAAATGAAAAACTGTTTTTT. Amino acid sequence: CASSPPPARANEKLFF.

This clone was recorded once. This chain uses TRBV2 with TRBJ2-5; a weak D match, TRBD1 (5 bases). There are 13 residues in the CDR3. Germline V gene data show CDR1 as SNHLY and CDR2 as FYNNEI. Trimming removed 7 bases at V and 4 bases at J, with 13 bases between. This chain's CDR3 is CASNVFQGETQYF. As DNA, the CDR3 is TGTGCCAGCAATGTCTTTCAGGGAGAGACCCAGTACTTC.

This rearrangement joins TRBV9 to TRBJ2-1; TRBD1 matches 7 bases. Losses at the gene ends were 0 bases for V and 8 bases for J; bases not matched to a gene: 5. Looked up from germline, CDR1 is SGDLS and CDR2 is YYNGEE. This CDR3 region has 14 residues. In nucleotides, the CDR3 is TGTGCCAGCAGCGTAGGGCAGGGGGAAGATGAGCAGTTCTTC. Its protein product is CASSVGQGEDEQFF.

The chain joins TRBV5-1 to TRBJ2-3, with a tentative D call TRBD1 (5 bases). Germline lookup yields CDR1 SGHRS and CDR2 YFSETQ. V shed 3 bases and J shed 6 bases, with 20 bases lying between them. The CDR3 has 16 residues. The CDR3 DNA sequence: TGCGCCAGCAGCTCCCAAAGGGGTATGGCCGGGGATACGCAGTATTTT. Protein: CASSSQRGMAGDTQYF.

The genes are TRBV19 and TRBJ2-5; 10 bases are shared with TRBD2. The CDR3 runs 15 residues. Per the germline V gene, CDR1 is LNHDA and CDR2 is SQIVND (reference sequence). The V gene end was trimmed by 3 bases and the J gene end by 5 bases; junction bases not matched to a gene: 6. DNA of the CDR3: TGTGCCAGTAGTATGGATCCTAGCGGGAGTGAGACCCAGTACTTC. Translating it yields CASSMDPSGSETQYF.

This clone was recorded a few times. The genes are TRBV7-9 and TRBJ2-7; 9 bases fit TRBD2. V lost 5 bases and J lost 3; bases outside the gene matches: 8. The CDR3 is 15 amino acids. Germline values: CDR1 SEHNR, CDR2 FQNEAQ (reference sequence). DNA for the CDR3: TGTGCCAGCAGCAGTAGACTAGCGGAGTACTACGAGCAGTACTTC. Translated, it gives CASSSRLAEYYEQYF.

The genes are TRBV7-9 and TRBJ2-7; D possibly corresponds to TRBD1 (6 bases). The CDR3 consists of 13 residues. Germline CDR1 SEHNR, CDR2 FQNEAQ (reference sequence). Trimming removed 5 bases at V and 5 bases at J, with 13 bases between. DNA for the CDR3: TGTGCCAGCAGCGCCCAGGGGACAAACGAGCAGTACTTC. This encodes CASSAQGTNEQYF.

V and J are TRBV5-1 and TRBJ2-1; 11 positions match TRBD2. V trimming: 4 bases; J trimming: 11 bases; junction bases outside the gene matches: 11. This CDR3 comprises 15 residues. The V gene's germline CDR1 is SGHRS and CDR2 YFSETQ. CDR3 sequence (DNA): TGCGCCAGCAGCCCCGGGACTAGCGGTCAGAATAAGCAGTTCTTC. It translates to CASSPGTSGQNKQFF.

The DNA of the CDR3 is TGTGCCAGCAGCCAAGATTACACAGGGCGAGGCAGTACGCAGTATTTT. This gives the protein CASSQDYTGRGSTQYF. This chain connects TRBV3-1 (or the pseudogene TRBV3-2) to TRBJ2-3; possible D gene TRBD1, 6 bases. The germline CDR1 and CDR2 sequences are LGHDT and YNNKEL (reference sequence). This CDR3 contains 16 residues. V was shortened by 0 bases and J by 8 bases, with 18 bases between the two germline ends.

This chain links TRBV5-5 with TRBJ2-3; TRBD1 is a possible D gene (5 bases). V was pared by 2 bases and J by 2 bases, with 18 bases between. Germline lookup yields CDR1 SGHKS and CDR2 YYEKEE (reference sequence). The CDR3 runs to 17 residues. The CDR3 loop reads CASSLAPDGHNTDTQYF. CDR3 DNA: TGTGCCAGCAGCTTAGCCCCTGACGGACACAACACAGATACGCAGTATTTT.

V usage is TRBV5-1 and J usage is TRBJ2-5; TRBD1 matches at 8 bases. V lost 4 bases and J lost 5; bases outside the gene matches: 7. The CDR3 contains 14 residues. The germline V gene has CDR1 SGHRS and CDR2 YFSETQ. The CDR3 is CASSTLDRGETQYF. CDR3 sequence (DNA): TGCGCCAGCAGCACCCTCGACAGGGGCGAGACCCAGTACTTC. Based on the CDR3 plus reference TRBV5-1 and TRBJ2-5, the full variable domain is KAGVTQTPRYLIKTRGQQVTLSCSPISGHRSVSWYQQTPGQGLQFLFEYFSETQRNKGNFPGRFSGRQFSNSRSEMNVSTLELGDSALYLCASSTLDRGETQYFGPGTRLLVL.

V and J are TRBV21-1 and TRBJ2-3; the D call of TRBD2 is as the table states it, not checked on the DNA. TRBV21-1 corresponds to a pseudogene. The CDR3 totals 15 residues. CDR3 residues: CASSKEEGSQDTQYF. The DNA for the CDR3 is TGTGCCAGCAGCAAAGAAGAGGGCTCCCAAGATACGCAGTATTTT.

The table lists this clone with a few counts. This chain uses TRBV15 with TRBJ2-1; 9 bases are shared with TRBD2. The CDR3 length is 15 residues. V lost 5 bases to trimming and J lost 2 bases; unmatched junction nucleotides: 4. Germline CDR1 and CDR2: LNHNV and YYDKDF (reference sequence). The chain's CDR3 is CATSLAGVPYNEQFF. As DNA, the CDR3 is TGTGCCACCAGCTTAGCGGGAGTACCCTACAATGAGCAGTTCTTC.

This rearrangement joins TRBV5-5 to TRBJ1-5; D is unresolved. Germline V gene lookup returns CDR1 SGHKS and CDR2 YYEKEE (reference sequence). V lost 2 bases, J lost 5 bases, and 14 bases lay in between. The CDR3 covers 15 residues. CDR3 residues: CASSLSSFPDQPQHF. Written as DNA, the CDR3 is TGTGCCAGCAGCTTATCCTCCTTCCCCGATCAGCCCCAGCATTTT.

V and J are TRBV18 and TRBJ2-7; TRBD2 agrees at 12 bases. This CDR3 has 16 amino acids. From germline, CDR1 is KGHSH and CDR2 LQKENI. V lost 4 bases and J lost 4; bases outside the gene matches: 8. The CDR3 sequence: CASSLIPGTSGYEQYF. CDR3 bases: TGTGCCAGCTCACTAATTCCCGGGACTAGCGGGTACGAGCAGTACTTC.

V usage is TRBV4-1 and J usage is TRBJ2-7; 7 nucleotides match TRBD2. CDR3 size: 13 residues. The V gene end was trimmed by 4 bases and the J gene end by 3 bases; junction bases not matched to a gene: 3. Germline values: CDR1 MGHRA, CDR2 YSYEKL. Here the CDR3 reads CASSLSGLYEQYF. DNA of the CDR3: TGCGCCAGCAGCCTTAGCGGGCTCTACGAGCAGTACTTC.